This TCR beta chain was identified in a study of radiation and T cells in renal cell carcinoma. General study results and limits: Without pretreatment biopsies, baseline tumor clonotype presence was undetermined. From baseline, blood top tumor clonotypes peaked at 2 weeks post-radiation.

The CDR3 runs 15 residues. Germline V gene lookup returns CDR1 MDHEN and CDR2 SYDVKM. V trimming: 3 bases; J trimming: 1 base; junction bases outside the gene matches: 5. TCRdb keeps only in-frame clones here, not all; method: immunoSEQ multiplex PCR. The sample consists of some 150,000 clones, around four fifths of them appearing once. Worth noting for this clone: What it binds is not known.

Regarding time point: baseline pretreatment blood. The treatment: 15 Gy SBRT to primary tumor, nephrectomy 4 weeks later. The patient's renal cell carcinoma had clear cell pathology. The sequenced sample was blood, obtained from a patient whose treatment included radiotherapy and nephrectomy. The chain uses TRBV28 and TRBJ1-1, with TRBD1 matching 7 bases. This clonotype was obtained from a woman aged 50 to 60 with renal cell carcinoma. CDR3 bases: TGTGCCAGCAGTTTTAGTTGGGACAGGAACACTGAAGCTTTCTTT. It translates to CASSFSWDRNTEAFF.